The clone carrying this T cell receptor (beta chain) has just a few counts. Its antigen remains unidentified. Included in the TCR beta cDNA libraries were unique molecular identifiers. With roughly 1 to 11 million T cells as the source, 400,000 to 550,000 cDNA molecules resulted. TCRdb analysed the PCR reads with MiXCR anew, one entry per CDR3 protein. Found here are around 770,000 distinct CDR3 sequences, approximately 44% of them singletons; the top ten hold roughly 4.9%. The CDR3 sequence is 16 residues long. Germline-derived CDR1 and CDR2 are SQVTM and ANQGSEA. The junction had 13 bases not matched to a gene; V was cut back by 3 bases and J by 5 bases. This record comes from a study of post-analysis software for immune sequencing data. Study-level points and caveats: The five TRBV segments detected at higher frequency in patients than in controls included TRBV5-6, TRBV5-1 and TRBV20-1. With F measure, samples from one preparation batch clustered together strongly. Multiple sclerosis patients had significantly lower normalized Chao1 diversity than controls.

This chain uses TRBV29-1 with TRBJ2-3, with TRBD2 identical over 8 bases. This receptor was taken from a girl aged 5-17 years with multiple sclerosis. Sequencing used blood. This CDR3 is CSVDMVAGPRGDTQYF. The DNA of the CDR3 is TGCAGCGTTGATATGGTAGCGGGACCCCGGGGAGATACGCAGTATTTT.